A single sample is the source of the 9 T cell receptor beta chains below, sequenced in a study of beta chain features in type 1 diabetes. Study-wide results and caveats: Shortening that was moderate but significant affected the TCRB CDR3s of Type 1 diabetes patients in all four CD4+ subsets.

Antigen specificity for these receptors is unknown. The investigators reverse transcribed all of the isolated RNA, so they sequenced expressed TCRB transcripts. The method was immunoSEQ multiplex PCR; TCRdb's version includes in-frame clones alone and lacks a portion of them. The sample records some 700,000 clones, under 15% being singletons. Sequencing was carried out using naive CD4+ T cells from blood. These receptors all come from a man aged 18 to 35 with type 1 diabetes.

The chain is built from TRBV28 and TRBJ1-1; D call uncertain. Trimming shortened V by 4 bases and J by 4 bases, and 10 bases separated the two germline ends. This CDR3 is 13 amino acids long. Per the germline V gene, CDR1 is MDHEN and CDR2 is SYDVKM. CDR3: CASSSPVGTEAFF. CDR3 in DNA: TGTGCCAGCAGTTCCCCGGTCGGCACTGAAGCTTTCTTT.

J is TRBJ2-7 and V is TRBV15; 9 bases match TRBD2. The CDR3 has 16 amino acids. The V gene's germline CDR1 is LNHNV and CDR2 YYDKDF (reference sequence). V gave up 1 base and J gave up 5 bases; unmatched junction bases: 9. DNA for the CDR3: TGTGCCACCAGCAGAGGACGAGCGGGGGGAGCAAACGAGCAGTACTTC. Translated, it gives CATSRGRAGGANEQYF.

V is TRBV4-2 and J is TRBJ2-2, with a tentative D call TRBD2 (6 bases). This CDR3 has 17 amino acids. Per germline, CDR1 LGHNA and CDR2 YNFKEQ. The V and J ends lost 0 bases and 4 bases respectively, with 15 bases between them. The CDR3 DNA sequence: TGTGCCAGCAGCCAAGAGGTGGGGCGGGGCGGCACCGGGGAGCTGTTTTTT. Residues: CASSQEVGRGGTGELFF.

This clone has only a few counts. The genes are TRBV29-1 and TRBJ2-7; either TRBD1 or TRBD2 may supply D (5 bases each). V shed 7 bases and J shed 7 bases, with 23 bases lying between them. CDR3 length equals 14 residues. The germline gives CDR1 SQVTM, CDR2 ANQGSEA. Here the CDR3 reads CSARRGAGTEEQYF. CDR3 nucleotide sequence: TGCAGCGCCCGCAGAGGGGCCGGTACGGAGGAGCAGTACTTC.

This clone was counted a few times. The J gene is TRBJ1-1, the V gene TRBV5-1; a possible D gene is TRBD1 (5 bases). This CDR3 is built from 14 residues. CDR1 and CDR2 from the germline V gene are SGHRS and YFSETQ. The ends were cut back, 2 bases at V and 2 bases at J, with 10 bases in the middle. CDR3 residues: CASSLLGANTEAFF. CDR3 nucleotide sequence: TGCGCCAGCAGCTTACTCGGGGCTAACACTGAAGCTTTCTTT.

The sample holds a few counts of this clone. The chain links TRBV27 to TRBJ2-1; either TRBD1 or TRBD2 may supply D (6 bases each). V dropped 5 bases and J dropped 2 bases, with 16 bases sitting between them. The CDR3 is 16 residues long. CDR1 and CDR2 (germline): MNHEY, SMNVEV (reference sequence). The CDR3 DNA follows: TGTGCCAGCAGTCCAGGAACAGGGAGGACCTACAATGAGCAGTTCTTC. It codes for CASSPGTGRTYNEQFF.

The V call is TRBV2, the J call TRBJ1-2; TRBD1 aligns across 8 bases. The trim removed 5 bases at V and 6 bases at J, leaving 5 bases unmatched. Germline V gene lookup returns CDR1 SNHLY and CDR2 FYNNEI. The CDR3 consists of 13 residues. The CDR3 nucleotides read TGTGCCAGCAGTTTGACAGGGGCGGATGGCTACACCTTC. It specifies CASSLTGADGYTF.

The rearrangement uses TRBV4-1 and TRBJ1-5; D gene uncertain. Looked up from germline, CDR1 is MGHRA and CDR2 is YSYEKL. The V end was cut by 1 base, the J end by 6 bases, with 13 bases between. The CDR3 consists of 15 residues. The CDR3 DNA reads TGCGCCAGCAGCCAAGGTAGGGTCACCGGTCAGCCCCAGCATTTT. This gives the protein CASSQGRVTGQPQHF.

The genes are TRBV6-1 and TRBJ2-7, with 10 bases lining up with TRBD1. With V trimmed by 5 bases and J by 3 bases, 4 bases remained unmatched. The CDR3 is made up of 14 amino acids. The V gene's germline CDR1 is MNHNS and CDR2 SASEGT. Written as DNA, the CDR3 is TGTGCCAGCAGTTATGGGGACAGGGGCTACGAGCAGTACTTC. Its protein is CASSYGDRGYEQYF.